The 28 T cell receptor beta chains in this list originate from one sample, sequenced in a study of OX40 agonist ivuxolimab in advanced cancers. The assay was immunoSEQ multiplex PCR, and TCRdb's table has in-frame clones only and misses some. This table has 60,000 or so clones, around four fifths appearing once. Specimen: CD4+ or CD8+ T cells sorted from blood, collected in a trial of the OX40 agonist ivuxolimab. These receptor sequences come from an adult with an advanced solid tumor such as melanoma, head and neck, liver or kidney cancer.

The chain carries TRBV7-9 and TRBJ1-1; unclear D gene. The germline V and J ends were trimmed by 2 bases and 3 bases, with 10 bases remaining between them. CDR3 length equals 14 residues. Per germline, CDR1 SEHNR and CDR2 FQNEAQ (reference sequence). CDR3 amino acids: CASSLLAGDTEAFF. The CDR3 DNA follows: TGTGCCAGCAGCTTATTAGCTGGGGACACTGAAGCTTTCTTT.

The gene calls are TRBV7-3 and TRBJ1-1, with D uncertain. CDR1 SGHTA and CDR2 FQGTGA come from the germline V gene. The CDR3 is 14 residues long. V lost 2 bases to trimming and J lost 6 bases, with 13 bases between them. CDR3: CASSLGPGYAEAFF. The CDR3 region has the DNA TGTGCCAGCAGCTTAGGTCCAGGCTACGCTGAAGCTTTCTTT.

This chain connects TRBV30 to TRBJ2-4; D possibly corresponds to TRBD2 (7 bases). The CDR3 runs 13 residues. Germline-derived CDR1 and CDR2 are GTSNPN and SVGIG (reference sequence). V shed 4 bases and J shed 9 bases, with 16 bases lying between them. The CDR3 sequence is CAWKVGGGSIQYF. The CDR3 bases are TGTGCCTGGAAGGTAGGGGGAGGGAGCATTCAGTACTTC.

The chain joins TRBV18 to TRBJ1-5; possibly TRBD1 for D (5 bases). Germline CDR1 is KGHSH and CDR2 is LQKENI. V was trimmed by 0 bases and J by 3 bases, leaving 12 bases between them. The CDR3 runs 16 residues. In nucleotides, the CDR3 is TGTGCCAGCTCACCACCGGGCGGAGGGGACAATCAGCCCCAGCATTTT. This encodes CASSPPGGGDNQPQHF.

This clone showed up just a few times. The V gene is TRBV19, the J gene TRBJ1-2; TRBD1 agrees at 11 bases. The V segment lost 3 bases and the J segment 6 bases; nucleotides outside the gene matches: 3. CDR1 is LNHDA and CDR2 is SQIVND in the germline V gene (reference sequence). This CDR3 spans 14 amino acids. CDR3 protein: CASSIRTGGHGYTF. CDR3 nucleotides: TGTGCCAGTAGTATTCGGACAGGGGGCCATGGCTACACCTTC.

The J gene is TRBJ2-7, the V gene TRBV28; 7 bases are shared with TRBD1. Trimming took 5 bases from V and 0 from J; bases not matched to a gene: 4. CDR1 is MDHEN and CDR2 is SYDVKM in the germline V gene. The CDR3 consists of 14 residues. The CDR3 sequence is CASSPWTGSYEQYF. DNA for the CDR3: TGTGCCAGCAGTCCCTGGACAGGCTCCTACGAGCAGTACTTC. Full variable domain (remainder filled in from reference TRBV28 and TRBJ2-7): DVKVTQSSRYLVKRTGEKVFLECVQDMDHENMFWYRQDPGLGLRLIYFSYDVKMKEKGDIPEGYSVSREKKERFSLILESASTNQTSMYLCASSPWTGSYEQYFGPGTRLTVT.

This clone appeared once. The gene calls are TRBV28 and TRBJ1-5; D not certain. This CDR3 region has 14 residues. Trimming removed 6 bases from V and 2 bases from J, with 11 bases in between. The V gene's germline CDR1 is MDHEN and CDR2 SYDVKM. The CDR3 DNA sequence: TGTGCCAGCAGCCCCACCTTAGGCAATCAGCCCCAGCATTTT. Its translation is CASSPTLGNQPQHF.

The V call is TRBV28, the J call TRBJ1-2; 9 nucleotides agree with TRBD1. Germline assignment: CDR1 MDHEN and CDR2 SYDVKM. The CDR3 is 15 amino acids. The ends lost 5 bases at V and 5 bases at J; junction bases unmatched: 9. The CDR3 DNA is TGTGCCAGCAGTCCGGACAACAGGGGGCCGTATGGCTACACCTTC. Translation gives CASSPDNRGPYGYTF.

The CDR3 spells CASSLETDPHYGYTF. DNA of the CDR3: TGTGCCAGCAGCTTAGAGACAGATCCACACTATGGCTACACCTTC. This chain uses TRBV7-2 with TRBJ1-2; D possibly corresponds to TRBD1 (5 bases). Germline loops: CDR1 SGHTA, CDR2 FQGNSA. The CDR3 has 15 amino acids. The germline V and J ends were trimmed by 1 base and 3 bases, with 12 bases remaining between them.

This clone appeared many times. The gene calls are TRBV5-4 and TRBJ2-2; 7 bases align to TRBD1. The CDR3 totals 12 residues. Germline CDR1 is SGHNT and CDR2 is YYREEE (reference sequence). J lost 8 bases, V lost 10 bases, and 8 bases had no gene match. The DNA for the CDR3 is TGTGCCCCCTCCGGGACAGAAGGGGAGCTGTTTTTT. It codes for CAPSGTEGELFF.

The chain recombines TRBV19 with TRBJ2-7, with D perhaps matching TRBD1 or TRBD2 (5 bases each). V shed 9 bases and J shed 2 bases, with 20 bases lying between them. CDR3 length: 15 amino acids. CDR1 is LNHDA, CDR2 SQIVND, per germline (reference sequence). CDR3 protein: CAREGCSGPTYEQYF. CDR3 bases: TGTGCCAGAGAGGGGTGCTCGGGGCCTACCTACGAGCAGTACTTC.

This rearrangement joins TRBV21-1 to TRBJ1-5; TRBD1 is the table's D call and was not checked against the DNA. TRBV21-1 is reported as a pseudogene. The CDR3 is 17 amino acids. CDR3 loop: CASSKAWEPGMKKPQHF. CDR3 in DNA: TGTGCCAGCAGCAAAGCGTGGGAACCAGGGATGAAGAAGCCCCAGCATTTT.

As DNA, the CDR3 is TGTGCCAGCTCGACCACAGGGGGTGGCGTGAACACTGAAGCTTTCTTT. It yields the protein CASSTTGGGVNTEAFF. This rearrangement joins TRBV18 to TRBJ1-1, with 8 bases that match TRBD1. The CDR3 loop spans 16 amino acids. CDR1 is KGHSH and CDR2 is LQKENI in the germline V gene. V was clipped by 6 bases and J by 0 bases; unmatched bases: 9. Looking up the rest from reference TRBV18 and TRBJ1-1 gives the full variable domain: NAGVMQNPRHLVRRRGQEARLRCSPMKGHSHVYWYRQLPEEGLKFMVYLQKENIIDESGMPKERFSAEFPKEGPSILRIQQVVRGDSAAYFCASSTTGGGVNTEAFFGQGTRLTVV.

The CDR3 here is CASKLYQETQYF. The CDR3 DNA is TGTGCCAGCAAGCTGTACCAAGAGACCCAGTACTTC. The chain uses TRBV2 and TRBJ2-5; D uncertain. CDR1 is SNHLY and CDR2 is FYNNEI in the germline V gene. Trimming shortened V by 7 bases and J by 0 bases, and 6 bases separated the two germline ends. This CDR3 has 12 residues.

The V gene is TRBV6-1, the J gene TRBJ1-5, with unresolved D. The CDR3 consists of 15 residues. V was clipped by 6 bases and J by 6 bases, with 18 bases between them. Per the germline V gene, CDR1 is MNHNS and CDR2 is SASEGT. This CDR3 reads CASSRTGKEGQPQHF. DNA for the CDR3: TGTGCCAGCAGCCGGACGGGAAAAGAGGGTCAGCCCCAGCATTTT.

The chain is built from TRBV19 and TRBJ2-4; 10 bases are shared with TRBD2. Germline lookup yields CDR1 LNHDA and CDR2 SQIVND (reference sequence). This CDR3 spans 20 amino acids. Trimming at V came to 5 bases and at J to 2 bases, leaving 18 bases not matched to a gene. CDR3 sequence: CASSPIAGGPASPTKNIQYF. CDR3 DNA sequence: TGTGCCAGTAGTCCAATAGCGGGGGGCCCGGCAAGTCCTACCAAAAACATTCAGTACTTC.

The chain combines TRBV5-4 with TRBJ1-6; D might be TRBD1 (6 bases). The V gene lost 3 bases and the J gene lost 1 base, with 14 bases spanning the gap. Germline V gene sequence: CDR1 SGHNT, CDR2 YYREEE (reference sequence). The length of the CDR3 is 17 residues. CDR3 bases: TGTGCCAGCAGCTCAGGACAGAGTGGTTCCTATAATTCACCCCTCCACTTT. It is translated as CASSSGQSGSYNSPLHF.

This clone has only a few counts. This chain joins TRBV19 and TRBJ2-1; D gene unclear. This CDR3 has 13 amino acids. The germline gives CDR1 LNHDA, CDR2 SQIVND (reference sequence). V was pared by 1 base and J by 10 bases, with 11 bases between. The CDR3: CASSIAHPWEQFF. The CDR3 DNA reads TGTGCCAGTAGTATAGCCCACCCCTGGGAGCAGTTCTTC.

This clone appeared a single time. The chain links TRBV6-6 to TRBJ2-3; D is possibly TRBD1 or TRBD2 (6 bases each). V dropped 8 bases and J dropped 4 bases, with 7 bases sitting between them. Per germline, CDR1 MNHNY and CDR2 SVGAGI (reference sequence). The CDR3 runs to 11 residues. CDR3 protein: CASRGPDTQYF. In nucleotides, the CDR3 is TGTGCCAGCCGGGGGCCAGATACGCAGTATTTT.

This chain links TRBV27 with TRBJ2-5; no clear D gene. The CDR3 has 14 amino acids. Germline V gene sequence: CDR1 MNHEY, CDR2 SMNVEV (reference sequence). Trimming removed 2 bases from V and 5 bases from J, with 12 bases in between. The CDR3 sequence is CASSLNPDPETQYF. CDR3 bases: TGTGCCAGCAGTTTAAATCCCGACCCCGAGACCCAGTACTTC.

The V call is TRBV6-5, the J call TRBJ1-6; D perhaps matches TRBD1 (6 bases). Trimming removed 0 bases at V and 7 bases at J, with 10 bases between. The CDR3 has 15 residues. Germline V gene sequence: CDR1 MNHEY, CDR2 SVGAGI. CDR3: CASSYSKQGNSPLHF. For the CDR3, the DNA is TGTGCCAGCAGTTACTCGAAACAGGGAAATTCACCCCTCCACTTT.

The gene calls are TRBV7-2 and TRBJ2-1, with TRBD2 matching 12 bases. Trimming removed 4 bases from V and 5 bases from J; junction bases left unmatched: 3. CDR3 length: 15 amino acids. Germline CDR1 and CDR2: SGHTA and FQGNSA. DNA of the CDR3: TGTGCCAGCAGCTCTAGCGGGGGGGCCCACAATGAGCAGTTCTTC. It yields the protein CASSSSGGAHNEQFF.

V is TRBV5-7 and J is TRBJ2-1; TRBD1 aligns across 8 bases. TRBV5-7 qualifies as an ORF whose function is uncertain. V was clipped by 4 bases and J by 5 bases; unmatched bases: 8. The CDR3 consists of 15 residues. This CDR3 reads CASSQDRESHNEQFF. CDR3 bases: TGTGCCAGCAGCCAGGACAGGGAGTCCCACAATGAGCAGTTCTTC.

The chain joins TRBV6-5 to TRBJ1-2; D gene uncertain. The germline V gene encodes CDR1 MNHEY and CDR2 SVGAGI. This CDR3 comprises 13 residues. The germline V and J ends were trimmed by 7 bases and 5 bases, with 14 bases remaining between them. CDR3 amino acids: CASTTTGRYGYTF. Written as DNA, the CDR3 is TGTGCCAGCACCACTACCGGTCGTTATGGCTACACCTTC.

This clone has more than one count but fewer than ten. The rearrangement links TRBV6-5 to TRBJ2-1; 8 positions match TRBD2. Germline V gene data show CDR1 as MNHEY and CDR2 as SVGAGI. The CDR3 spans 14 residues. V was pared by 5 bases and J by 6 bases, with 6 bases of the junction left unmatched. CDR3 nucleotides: TGTGCCAGCAGTACGGGGGGGCCGGTCAATGAGCAGTTCTTC. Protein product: CASSTGGPVNEQFF.

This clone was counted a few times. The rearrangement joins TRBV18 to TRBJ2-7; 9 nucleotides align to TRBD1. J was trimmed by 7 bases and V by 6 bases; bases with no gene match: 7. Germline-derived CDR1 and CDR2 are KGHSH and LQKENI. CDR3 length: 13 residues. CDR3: CASSDRGGKEQYF. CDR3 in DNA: TGTGCCAGCTCCGACAGGGGGGGAAAGGAGCAGTACTTC.

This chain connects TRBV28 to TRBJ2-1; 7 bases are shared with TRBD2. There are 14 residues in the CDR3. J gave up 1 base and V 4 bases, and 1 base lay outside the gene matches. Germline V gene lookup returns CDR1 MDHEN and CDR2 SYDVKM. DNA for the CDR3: TGTGCCAGCAGTTCCGGGGGGTCCTACAATGAGCAGTTCTTC. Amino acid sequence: CASSSGGSYNEQFF.

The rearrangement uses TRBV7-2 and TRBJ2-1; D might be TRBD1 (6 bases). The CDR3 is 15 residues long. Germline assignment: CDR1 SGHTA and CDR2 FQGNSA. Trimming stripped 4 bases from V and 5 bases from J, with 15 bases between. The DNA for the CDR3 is TGTGCCAGCAGCTATGTAGTAGCAGGGGACAATGAGCAGTTCTTC. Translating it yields CASSYVVAGDNEQFF.